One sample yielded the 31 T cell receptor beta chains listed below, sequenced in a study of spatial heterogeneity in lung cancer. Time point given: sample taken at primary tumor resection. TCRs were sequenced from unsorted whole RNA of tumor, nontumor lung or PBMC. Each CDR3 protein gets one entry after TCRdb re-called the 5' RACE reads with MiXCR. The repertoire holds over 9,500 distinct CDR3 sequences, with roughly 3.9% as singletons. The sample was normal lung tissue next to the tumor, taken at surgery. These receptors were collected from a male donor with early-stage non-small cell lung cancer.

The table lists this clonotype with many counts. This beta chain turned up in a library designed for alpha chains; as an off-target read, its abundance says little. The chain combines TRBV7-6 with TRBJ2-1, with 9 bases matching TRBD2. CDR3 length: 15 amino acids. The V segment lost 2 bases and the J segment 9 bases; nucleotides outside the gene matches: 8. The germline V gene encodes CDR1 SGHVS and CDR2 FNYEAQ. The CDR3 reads CASSLLSGRSSEQFF. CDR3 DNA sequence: TGTGCCAGCAGCTTACTTAGCGGGAGAAGTAGTGAGCAGTTCTTC.

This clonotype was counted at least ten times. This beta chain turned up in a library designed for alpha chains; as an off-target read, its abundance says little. CDR3 coding DNA: TGTGCCAGCAGCCCCGGGACAGGGGGTAGGGAAAAACTGTTTTTT. Residues: CASSPGTGGREKLFF. The V and J genes are TRBV12-3 or TRBV12-4 and TRBJ1-4; TRBD1 aligns across 11 bases. This CDR3 contains 15 residues. V lost 6 bases and J lost 8; bases outside the gene matches: 8.

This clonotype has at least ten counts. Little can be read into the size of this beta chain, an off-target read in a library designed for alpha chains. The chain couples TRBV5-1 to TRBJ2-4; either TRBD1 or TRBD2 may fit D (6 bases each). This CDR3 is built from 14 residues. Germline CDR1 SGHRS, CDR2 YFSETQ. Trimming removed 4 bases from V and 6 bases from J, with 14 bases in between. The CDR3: CASSIVGGANIQYF. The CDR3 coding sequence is TGCGCCAGCAGCATTGTGGGGGGCGCAAACATTCAGTACTTC.

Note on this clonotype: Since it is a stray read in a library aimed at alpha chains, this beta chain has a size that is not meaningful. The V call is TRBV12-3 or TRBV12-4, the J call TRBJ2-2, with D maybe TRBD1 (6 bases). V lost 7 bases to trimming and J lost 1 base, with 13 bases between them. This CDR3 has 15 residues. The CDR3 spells CASNGQNLNTGELFF. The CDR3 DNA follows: TGTGCCAGCAATGGACAGAACTTGAACACCGGGGAGCTGTTTTTT.

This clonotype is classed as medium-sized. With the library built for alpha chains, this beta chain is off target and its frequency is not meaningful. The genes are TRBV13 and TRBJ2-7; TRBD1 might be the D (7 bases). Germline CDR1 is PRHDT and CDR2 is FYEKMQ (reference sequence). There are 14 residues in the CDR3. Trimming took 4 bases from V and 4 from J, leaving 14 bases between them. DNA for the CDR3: TGTGCCAGCAGCTCCAGGGGGGCCCAGTACGAGCAGTACTTC. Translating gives CASSSRGAQYEQYF.

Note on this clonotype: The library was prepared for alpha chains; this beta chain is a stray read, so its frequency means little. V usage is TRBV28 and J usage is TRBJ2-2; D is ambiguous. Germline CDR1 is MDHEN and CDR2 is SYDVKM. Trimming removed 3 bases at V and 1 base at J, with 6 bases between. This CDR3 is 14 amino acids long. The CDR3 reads CASSFSGNTGELFF. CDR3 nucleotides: TGTGCCAGCAGTTTTTCAGGGAACACCGGGGAGCTGTTTTTT.

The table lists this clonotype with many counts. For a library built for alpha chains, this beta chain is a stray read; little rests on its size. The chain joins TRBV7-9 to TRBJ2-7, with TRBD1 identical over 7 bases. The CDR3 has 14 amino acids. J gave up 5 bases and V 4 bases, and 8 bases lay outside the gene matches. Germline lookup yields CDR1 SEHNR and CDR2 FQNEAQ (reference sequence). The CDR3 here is CASSSGTVVNEQYF. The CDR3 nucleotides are TGTGCCAGCAGCTCAGGGACAGTTGTCAACGAGCAGTACTTC.

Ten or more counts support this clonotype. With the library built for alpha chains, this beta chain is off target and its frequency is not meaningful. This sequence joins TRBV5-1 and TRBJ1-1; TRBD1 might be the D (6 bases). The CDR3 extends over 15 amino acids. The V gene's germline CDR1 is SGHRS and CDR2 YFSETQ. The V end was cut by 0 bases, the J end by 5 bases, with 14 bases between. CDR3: CASSLEWETGTEAFF. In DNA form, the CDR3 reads TGCGCCAGCAGCTTGGAATGGGAAACAGGGACTGAAGCTTTCTTT.

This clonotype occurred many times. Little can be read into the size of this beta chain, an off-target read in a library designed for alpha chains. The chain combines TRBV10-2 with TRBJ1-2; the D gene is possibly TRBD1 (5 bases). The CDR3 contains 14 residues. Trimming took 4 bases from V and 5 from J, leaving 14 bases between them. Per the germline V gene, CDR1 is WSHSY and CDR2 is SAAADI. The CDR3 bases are TGCGCCAGCAGTGTGCGGGGGGGTGTTTATGGCTACACCTTC. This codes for CASSVRGGVYGYTF.

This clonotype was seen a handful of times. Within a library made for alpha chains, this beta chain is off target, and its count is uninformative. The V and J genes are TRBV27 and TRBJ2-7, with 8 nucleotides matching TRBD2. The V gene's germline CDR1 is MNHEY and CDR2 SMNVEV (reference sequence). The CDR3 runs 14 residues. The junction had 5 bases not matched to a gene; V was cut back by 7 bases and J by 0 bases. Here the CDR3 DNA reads TGTGCCAGCACCCGGGGGGGCGGCTCCTACGAGCAGTACTTC. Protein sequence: CASTRGGGSYEQYF.

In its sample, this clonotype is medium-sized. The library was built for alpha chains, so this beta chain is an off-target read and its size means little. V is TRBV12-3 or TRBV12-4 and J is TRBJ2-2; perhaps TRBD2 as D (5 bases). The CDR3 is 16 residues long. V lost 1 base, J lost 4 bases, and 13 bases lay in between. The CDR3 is CASSLVAGSGTGELFF. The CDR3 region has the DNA TGTGCCAGCAGTTTAGTCGCGGGTTCGGGCACCGGGGAGCTGTTTTTT.

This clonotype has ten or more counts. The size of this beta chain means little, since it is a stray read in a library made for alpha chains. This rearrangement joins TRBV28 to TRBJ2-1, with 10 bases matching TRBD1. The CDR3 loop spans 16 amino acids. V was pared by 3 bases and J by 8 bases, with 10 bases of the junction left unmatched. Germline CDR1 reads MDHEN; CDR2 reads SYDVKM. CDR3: CASSFPRDRGMDEQFF. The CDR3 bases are TGTGCCAGCAGTTTTCCCCGGGACAGGGGAATGGATGAGCAGTTCTTC. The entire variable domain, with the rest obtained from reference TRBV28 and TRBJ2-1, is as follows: DVKVTQSSRYLVKRTGEKVFLECVQDMDHENMFWYRQDPGLGLRLIYFSYDVKMKEKGDIPEGYSVSREKKERFSLILESASTNQTSMYLCASSFPRDRGMDEQFFGPGTRLTVL.

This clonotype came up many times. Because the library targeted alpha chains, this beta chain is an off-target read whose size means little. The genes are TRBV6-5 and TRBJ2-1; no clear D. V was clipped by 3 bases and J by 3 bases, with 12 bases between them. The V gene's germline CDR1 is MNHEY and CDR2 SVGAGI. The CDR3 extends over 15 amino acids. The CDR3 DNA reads TGTGCCAGCAGTTATGAGGCGGATAACTACAATGAGCAGTTCTTC. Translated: CASSYEADNYNEQFF.

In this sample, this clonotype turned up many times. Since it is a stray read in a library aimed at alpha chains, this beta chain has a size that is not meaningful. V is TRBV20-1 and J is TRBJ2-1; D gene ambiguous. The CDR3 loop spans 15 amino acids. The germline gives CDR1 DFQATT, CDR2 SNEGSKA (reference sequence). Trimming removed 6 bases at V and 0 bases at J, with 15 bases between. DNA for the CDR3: TGCAGTGCCCTTGACGAACTAAGCTCCTACAATGAGCAGTTCTTC. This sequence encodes CSALDELSSYNEQFF.

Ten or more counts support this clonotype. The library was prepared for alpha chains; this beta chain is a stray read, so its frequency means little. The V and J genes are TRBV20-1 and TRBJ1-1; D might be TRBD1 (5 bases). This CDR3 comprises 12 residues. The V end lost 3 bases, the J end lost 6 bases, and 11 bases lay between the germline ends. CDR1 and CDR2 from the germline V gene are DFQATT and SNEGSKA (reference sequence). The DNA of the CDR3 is TGCAGTGCTAGTGTCGGGGCCTCTGAAGCTTTCTTT. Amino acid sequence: CSASVGASEAFF.

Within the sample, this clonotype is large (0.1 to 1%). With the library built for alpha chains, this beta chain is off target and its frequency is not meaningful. CDR3 amino acids: CSAPSAKGSSYEQYF. The CDR3 nucleotides read TGCAGTGCCCCCTCCGCGAAGGGAAGCTCCTACGAGCAGTACTTC. V and J are TRBV20-1 and TRBJ2-7; D not resolved. Germline V gene lookup returns CDR1 DFQATT and CDR2 SNEGSKA (reference sequence). CDR3 length: 15 amino acids. V was shortened by 6 bases and J by 0 bases, with 18 bases between the two germline ends.

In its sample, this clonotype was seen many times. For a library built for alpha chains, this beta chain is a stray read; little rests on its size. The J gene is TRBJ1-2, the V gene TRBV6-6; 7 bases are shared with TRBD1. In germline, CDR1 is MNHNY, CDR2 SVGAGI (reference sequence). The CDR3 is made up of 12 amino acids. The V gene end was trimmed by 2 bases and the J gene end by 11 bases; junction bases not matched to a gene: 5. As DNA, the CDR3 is TGTGCCAGCAGTTACGGGACAGCTAGTTACACCTTC. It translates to CASSYGTASYTF.

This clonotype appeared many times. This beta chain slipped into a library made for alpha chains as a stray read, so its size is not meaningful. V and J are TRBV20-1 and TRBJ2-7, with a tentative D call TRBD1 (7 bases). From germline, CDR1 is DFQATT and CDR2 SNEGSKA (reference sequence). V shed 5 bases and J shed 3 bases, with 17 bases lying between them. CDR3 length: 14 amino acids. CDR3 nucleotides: TGCAGTGCTGTGGGGGCAGGGGGGAACTACGAGCAGTACTTC. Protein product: CSAVGAGGNYEQYF.

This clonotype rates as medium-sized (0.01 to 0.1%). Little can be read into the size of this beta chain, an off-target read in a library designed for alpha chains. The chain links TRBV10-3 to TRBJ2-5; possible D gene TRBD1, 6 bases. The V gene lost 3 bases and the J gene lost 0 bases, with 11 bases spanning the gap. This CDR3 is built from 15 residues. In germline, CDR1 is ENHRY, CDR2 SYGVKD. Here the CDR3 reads CAISEGGADQETQYF. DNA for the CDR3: TGTGCCATCAGTGAAGGGGGAGCGGACCAAGAGACCCAGTACTTC.

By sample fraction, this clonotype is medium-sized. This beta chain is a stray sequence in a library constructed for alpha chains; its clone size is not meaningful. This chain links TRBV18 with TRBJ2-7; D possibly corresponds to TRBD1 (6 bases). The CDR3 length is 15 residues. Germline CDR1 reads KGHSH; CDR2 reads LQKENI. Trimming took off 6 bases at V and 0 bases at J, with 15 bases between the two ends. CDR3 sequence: CASSRRQVPSYEQYF. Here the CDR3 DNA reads TGTGCCAGCTCTCGAAGACAGGTCCCCTCCTACGAGCAGTACTTC.

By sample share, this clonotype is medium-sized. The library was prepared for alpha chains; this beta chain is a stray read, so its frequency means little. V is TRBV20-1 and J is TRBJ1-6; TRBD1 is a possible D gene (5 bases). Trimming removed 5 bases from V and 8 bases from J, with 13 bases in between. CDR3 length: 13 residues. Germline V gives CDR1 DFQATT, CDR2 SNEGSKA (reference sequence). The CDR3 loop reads CSASRDDDSPLHF. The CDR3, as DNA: TGCAGTGCTTCCCGGGACGACGATTCACCCCTCCACTTT.

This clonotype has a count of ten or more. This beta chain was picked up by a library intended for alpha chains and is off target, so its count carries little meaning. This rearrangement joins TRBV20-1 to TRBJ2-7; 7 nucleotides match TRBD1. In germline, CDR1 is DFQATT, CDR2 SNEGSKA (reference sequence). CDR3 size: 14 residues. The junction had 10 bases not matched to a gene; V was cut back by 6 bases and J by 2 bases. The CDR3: CSAYRDRETYEQYF. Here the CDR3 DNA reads TGCAGTGCCTACCGGGACAGAGAGACCTACGAGCAGTACTTC.

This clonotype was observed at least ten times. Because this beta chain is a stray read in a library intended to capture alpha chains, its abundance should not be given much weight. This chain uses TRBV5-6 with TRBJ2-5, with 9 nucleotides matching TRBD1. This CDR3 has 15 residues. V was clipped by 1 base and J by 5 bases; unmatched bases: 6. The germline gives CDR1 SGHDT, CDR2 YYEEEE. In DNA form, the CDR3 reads TGTGCCAGCAGCTTGTGGGGACAGGGTCAGGAGACCCAGTACTTC. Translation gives CASSLWGQGQETQYF. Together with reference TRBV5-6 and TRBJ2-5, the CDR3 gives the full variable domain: DAGVTQSPTHLIKTRGQQVTLRCSPKSGHDTVSWYQQALGQGPQFIFQYYEEEERQRGNFPDRFSGHQFPNYSSELNVNALLLGDSALYLCASSLWGQGQETQYFGPGTRLLVL.

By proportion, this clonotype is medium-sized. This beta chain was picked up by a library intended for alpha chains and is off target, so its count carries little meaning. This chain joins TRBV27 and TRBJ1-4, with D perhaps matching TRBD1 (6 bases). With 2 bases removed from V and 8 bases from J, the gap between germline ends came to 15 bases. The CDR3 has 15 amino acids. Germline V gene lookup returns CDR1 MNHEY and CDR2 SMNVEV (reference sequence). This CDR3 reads CASSLDRGRMEKLFF. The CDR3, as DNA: TGTGCCAGCAGTTTAGACCGGGGGCGGATGGAAAAACTGTTTTTT.

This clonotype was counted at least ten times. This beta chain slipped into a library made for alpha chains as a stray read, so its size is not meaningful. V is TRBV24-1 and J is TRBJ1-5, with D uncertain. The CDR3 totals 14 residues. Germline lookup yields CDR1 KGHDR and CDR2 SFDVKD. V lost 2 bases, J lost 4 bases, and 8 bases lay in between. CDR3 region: CATSDSASNQPQHF. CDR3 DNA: TGTGCCACCAGTGATTCGGCTTCGAATCAGCCCCAGCATTTT.

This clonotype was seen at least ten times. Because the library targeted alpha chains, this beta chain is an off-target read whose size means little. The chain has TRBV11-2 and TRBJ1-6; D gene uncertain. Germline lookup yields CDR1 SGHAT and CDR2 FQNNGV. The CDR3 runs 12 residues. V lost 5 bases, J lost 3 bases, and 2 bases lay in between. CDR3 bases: TGTGCCAGCAGCAACTATAATTCACCCCTCCACTTT. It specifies CASSNYNSPLHF.

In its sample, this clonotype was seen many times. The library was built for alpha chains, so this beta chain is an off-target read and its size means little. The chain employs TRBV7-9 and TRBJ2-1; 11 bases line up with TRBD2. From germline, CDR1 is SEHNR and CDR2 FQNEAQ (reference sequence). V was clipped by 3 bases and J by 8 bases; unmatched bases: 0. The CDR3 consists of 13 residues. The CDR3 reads CASSLGLADEQFF. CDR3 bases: TGTGCCAGCAGCTTGGGACTAGCGGATGAGCAGTTCTTC. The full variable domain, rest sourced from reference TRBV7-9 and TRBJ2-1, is DTGVSQNPRHKITKRGQNVTFRCDPISEHNRLYWYRQTLGQGPEFLTYFQNEAQLEKSRLLSDRFSAERPKGSFSTLEIQRTEQGDSAMYLCASSLGLADEQFFGPGTRLTVL.

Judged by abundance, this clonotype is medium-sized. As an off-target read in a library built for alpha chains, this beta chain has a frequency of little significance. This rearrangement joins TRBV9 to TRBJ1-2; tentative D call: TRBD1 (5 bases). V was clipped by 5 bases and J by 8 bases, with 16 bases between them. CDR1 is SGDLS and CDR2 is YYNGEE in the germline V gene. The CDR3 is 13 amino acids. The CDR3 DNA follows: TGTGCCAGCAGTGTAAGAGGGGATAACGGCTACACCTTC. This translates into CASSVRGDNGYTF.

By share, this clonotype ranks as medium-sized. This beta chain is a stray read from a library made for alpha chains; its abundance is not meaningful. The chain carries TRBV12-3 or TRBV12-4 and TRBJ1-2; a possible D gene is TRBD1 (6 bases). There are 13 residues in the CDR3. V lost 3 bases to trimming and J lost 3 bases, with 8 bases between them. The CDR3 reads CASSFRTDYGYTF. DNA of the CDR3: TGTGCCAGCAGTTTCAGGACAGACTATGGCTACACCTTC.

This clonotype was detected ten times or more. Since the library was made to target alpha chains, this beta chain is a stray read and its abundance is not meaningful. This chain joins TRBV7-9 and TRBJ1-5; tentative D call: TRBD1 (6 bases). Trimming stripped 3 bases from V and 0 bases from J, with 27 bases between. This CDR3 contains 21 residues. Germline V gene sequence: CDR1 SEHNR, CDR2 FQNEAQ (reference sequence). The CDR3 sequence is CASSFLYREADLRDSNQPQHF. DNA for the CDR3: TGTGCCAGCAGCTTTCTGTACAGGGAGGCCGACCTCCGGGATAGCAATCAGCCCCAGCATTTT.

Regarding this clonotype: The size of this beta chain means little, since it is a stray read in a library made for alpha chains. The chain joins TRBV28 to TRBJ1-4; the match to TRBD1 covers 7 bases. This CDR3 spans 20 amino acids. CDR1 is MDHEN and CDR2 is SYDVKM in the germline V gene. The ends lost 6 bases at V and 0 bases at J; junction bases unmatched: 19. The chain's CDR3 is CASSNSFRQGEGSTNEKLFF. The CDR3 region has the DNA TGTGCCAGCAGCAACTCATTTCGACAGGGAGAGGGCTCAACTAATGAAAAACTGTTTTTT.